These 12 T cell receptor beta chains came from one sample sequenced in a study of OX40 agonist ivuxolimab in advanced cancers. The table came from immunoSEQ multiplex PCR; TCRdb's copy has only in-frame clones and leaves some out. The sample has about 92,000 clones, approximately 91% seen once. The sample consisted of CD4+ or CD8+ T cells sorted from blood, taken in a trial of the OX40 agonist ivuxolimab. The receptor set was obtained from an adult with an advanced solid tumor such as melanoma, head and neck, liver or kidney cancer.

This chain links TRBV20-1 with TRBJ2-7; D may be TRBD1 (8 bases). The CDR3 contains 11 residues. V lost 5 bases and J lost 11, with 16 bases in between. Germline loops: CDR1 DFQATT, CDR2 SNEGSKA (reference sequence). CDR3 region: CSASSTGGEYF. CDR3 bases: TGCAGTGCTTCTTCCACAGGGGGGGAGTACTTC.

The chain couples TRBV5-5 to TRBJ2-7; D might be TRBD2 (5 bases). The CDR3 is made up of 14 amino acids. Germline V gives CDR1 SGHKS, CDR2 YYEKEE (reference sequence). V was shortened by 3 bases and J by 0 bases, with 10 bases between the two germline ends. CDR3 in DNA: TGTGCCAGCAGCTCGCGGGCCACCTCCTACGAGCAGTACTTC. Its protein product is CASSSRATSYEQYF.

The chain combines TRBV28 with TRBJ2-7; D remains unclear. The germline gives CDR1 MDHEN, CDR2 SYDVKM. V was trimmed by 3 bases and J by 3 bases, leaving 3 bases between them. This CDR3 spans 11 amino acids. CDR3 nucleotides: TGTGCCAGCAGTTTGAACTACGAGCAGTACTTC. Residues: CASSLNYEQYF. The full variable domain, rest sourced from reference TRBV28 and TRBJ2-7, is DVKVTQSSRYLVKRTGEKVFLECVQDMDHENMFWYRQDPGLGLRLIYFSYDVKMKEKGDIPEGYSVSREKKERFSLILESASTNQTSMYLCASSLNYEQYFGPGTRLTVT.

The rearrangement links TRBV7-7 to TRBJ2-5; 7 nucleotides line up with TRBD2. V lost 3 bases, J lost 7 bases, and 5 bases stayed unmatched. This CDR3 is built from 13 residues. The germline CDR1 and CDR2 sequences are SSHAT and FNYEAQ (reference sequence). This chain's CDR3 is CASSLGREGTQYF. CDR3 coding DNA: TGTGCCAGCAGCTTGGGTAGGGAGGGGACCCAGTACTTC.

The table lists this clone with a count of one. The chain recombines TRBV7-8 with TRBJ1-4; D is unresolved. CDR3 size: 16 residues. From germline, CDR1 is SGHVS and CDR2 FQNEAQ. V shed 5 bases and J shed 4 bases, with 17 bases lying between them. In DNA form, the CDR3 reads TGTGCCAGCAGCGAGTATCGACGGGGTCTTAATGAAAAACTGTTTTTT. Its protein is CASSEYRRGLNEKLFF.

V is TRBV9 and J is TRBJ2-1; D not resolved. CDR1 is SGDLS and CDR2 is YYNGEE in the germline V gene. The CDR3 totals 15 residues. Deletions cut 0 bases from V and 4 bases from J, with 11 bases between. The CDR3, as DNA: TGTGCCAGCAGCGTAGGACCGGAAAGTTACAATGAGCAGTTCTTC. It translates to CASSVGPESYNEQFF.

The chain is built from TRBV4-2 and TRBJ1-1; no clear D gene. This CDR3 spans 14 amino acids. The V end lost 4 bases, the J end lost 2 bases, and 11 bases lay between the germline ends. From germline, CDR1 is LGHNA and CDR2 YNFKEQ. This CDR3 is CASSPGGANTEAFF. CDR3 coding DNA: TGTGCCAGCAGCCCAGGCGGAGCTAACACTGAAGCTTTCTTT.

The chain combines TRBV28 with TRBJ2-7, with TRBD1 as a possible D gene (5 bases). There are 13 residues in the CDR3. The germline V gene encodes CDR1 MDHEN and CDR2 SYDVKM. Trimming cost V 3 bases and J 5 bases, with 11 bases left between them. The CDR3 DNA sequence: TGTGCCAGCAGTTTTGACAGTGTCAACGAGCAGTACTTC. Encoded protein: CASSFDSVNEQYF.

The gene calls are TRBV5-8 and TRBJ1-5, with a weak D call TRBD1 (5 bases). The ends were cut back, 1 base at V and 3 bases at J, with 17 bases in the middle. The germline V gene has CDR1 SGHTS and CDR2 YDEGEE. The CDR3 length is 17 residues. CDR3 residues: CASSLYFRGLNNQPQHF. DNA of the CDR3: TGTGCCAGCAGCTTGTATTTTCGGGGACTTAACAATCAGCCCCAGCATTTT.

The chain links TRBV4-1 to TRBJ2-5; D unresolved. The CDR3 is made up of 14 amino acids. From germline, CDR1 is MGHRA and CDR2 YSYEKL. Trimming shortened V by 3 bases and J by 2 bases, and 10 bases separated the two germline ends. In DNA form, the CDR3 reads TGCGCCAGCAGCCAGTTTACCCTACAAGAGACCCAGTACTTC. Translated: CASSQFTLQETQYF.

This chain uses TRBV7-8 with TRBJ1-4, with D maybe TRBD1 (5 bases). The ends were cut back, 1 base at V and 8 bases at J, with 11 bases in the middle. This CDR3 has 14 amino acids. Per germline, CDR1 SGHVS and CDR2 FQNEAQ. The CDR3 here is CASSLVRSGEKLFF. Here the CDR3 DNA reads TGTGCCAGCAGCTTAGTTAGATCAGGGGAAAAACTGTTTTTT.

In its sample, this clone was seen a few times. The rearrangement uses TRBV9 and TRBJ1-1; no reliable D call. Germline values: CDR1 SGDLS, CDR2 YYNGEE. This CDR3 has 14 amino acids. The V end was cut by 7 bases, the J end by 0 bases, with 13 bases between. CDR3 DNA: TGTGCCAGCGCGGGAGATGCTATGAACACTGAAGCTTTCTTT. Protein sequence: CASAGDAMNTEAFF.